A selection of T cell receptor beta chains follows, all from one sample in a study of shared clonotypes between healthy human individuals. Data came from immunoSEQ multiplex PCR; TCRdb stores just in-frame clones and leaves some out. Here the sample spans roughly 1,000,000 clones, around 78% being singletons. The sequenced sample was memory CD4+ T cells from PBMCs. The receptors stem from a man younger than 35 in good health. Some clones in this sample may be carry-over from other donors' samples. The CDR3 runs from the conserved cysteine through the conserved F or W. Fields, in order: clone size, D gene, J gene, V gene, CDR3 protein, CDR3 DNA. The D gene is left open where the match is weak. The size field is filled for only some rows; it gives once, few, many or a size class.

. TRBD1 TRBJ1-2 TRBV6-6 CASTYRGAAGYTF TGTGCCAGCACCTACAGGGGAGCGGCTGGCTACACCTTC
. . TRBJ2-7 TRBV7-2 CASSLASSAYEQYF TGTGCCAGCAGCTTAGCGTCAAGCGCCTACGAGCAGTACTTC
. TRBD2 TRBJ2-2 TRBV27 CASKTGLASGELFF TGTGCCAGCAAAACGGGACTAGCGTCTGGGGAGCTGTTTTTT
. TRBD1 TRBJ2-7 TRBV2 CASSVTTGGYEQYF TGTGCCAGCAGTGTAACCACAGGGGGCTACGAGCAGTACTTC
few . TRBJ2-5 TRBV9 CASSPWTGSGETQYF TGTGCCAGCAGCCCCTGGACGGGGTCCGGGGAGACCCAGTACTTC
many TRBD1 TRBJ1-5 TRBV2 CASSPTGGAGQPQHF TGTGCCAGCAGTCCGACAGGGGGCGCCGGGCAGCCCCAGCATTTT
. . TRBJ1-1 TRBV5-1 CASSLEGRKNTEAFF TGCGCCAGCAGCTTGGAGGGCAGAAAGAACACTGAAGCTTTCTTT
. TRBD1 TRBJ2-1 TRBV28 CASSSTGGFSAGYNEQFF TGTGCCAGCAGTTCGACAGGGGGCTTTTCCGCCGGCTACAATGAGCAGTTCTTC
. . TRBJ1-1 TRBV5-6 CASSFSPQGTEAFF TGTGCCAGCAGCTTTTCACCACAAGGGACTGAAGCTTTCTTT
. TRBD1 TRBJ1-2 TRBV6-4 CASREGTGGYSGYTF TGTGCCAGCAGAGAAGGGACAGGGGGCTACTCTGGCTACACCTTC
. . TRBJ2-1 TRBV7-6 CASSPKQGNNEQFF TGTGCCAGCAGCCCTAAACAGGGAAACAATGAGCAGTTCTTC
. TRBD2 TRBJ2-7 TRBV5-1 CASSEGGRAYYEQYF TGCGCCAGCTCCGAGGGAGGGAGGGCCTATTACGAGCAGTACTTC
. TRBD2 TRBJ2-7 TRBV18 CASSPGGSGRSYEQYF TGTGCCAGCTCACCAGGGGGAAGCGGGAGGTCCTACGAGCAGTACTTC
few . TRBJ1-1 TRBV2 CASSDFRVDTEAFF TGTGCCAGCAGTGATTTTCGGGTGGACACTGAAGCTTTCTTT
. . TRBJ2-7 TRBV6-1 CASSEGSNLSYEQYF TGTGCCAGCAGTGAGGGCAGTAATTTATCCTACGAGCAGTACTTC
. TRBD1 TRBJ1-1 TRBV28 CASSVGTGDTEAFF TGTGCCAGCAGTGTGGGGACAGGGGACACTGAAGCTTTCTTT
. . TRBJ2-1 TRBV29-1 CSGLWSNEQFF TGCAGCGGCCTCTGGAGCAATGAGCAGTTCTTC
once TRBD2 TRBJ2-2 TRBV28 CASGTSGNTGELFF TGTGCCAGCGGGACTAGCGGCAACACCGGGGAGCTGTTTTTT
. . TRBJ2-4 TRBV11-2 CASSLDPSYNIQYF TGTGCCAGCAGCTTAGATCCCAGTTATAACATTCAGTACTTC
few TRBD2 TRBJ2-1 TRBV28 CASSTSGTSRNEQFF TGTGCCAGCAGTACCTCCGGGACTAGCCGGAATGAGCAGTTCTTC
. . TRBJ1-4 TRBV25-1 CASSERKSATNEKLFF TGTGCCAGCAGTGAAAGGAAATCGGCAACTAATGAAAAACTGTTTTTT
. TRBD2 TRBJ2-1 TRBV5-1 CASSSAGGRFYNEQFF TGCGCCAGCAGCTCGGCGGGGGGGCGCTTTTACAATGAGCAGTTCTTC
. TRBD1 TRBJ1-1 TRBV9 CASSDRTGRNTEAFF TGTGCCAGCAGCGACCGGACAGGGAGGAACACTGAAGCTTTCTTT
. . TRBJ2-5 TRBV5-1 CASSDPGQWETQYF TGCGCCAGCAGCGATCCGGGACAATGGGAGACCCAGTACTTC
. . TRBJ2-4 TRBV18 CASSRGGFVENIQYF TGTGCCAGCTCACGGGGGGGCTTTGTGGAAAACATTCAGTACTTC
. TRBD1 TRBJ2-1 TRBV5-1 CASSGTGTGGNEQFF TGCGCCAGCAGCGGAACCGGGACAGGGGGCAATGAGCAGTTCTTC
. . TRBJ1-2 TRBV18 CASSYQGVNGRYTF TGTGCCAGCTCTTACCAAGGGGTTAACGGGCGCTACACCTTC
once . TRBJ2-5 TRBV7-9 CASTDLETQYF TGTGCCAGCACCGACTTGGAGACCCAGTACTTC
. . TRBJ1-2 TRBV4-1 CASSPSRGGWLGGYTF TGCGCCAGCAGCCCGTCGCGTGGGGGCTGGCTTGGTGGCTACACCTTC
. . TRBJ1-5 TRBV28 CASSFTSSNQPQHF TGTGCCAGCAGTTTCACCTCTAGCAATCAGCCCCAGCATTTT
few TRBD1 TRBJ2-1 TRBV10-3 CAISESRGTVDNEQFF TGTGCCATCAGTGAGTCGAGGGGGACAGTCGACAATGAGCAGTTCTTC
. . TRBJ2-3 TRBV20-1 CSVYTDTQYF TGCAGTGTATACACAGATACGCAGTATTTT
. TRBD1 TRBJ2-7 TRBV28 CASAGSGGSYEQYF TGTGCCAGCGCTGGCTCAGGGGGTAGCTACGAGCAGTACTTC
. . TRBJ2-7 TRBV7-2 CASSWVGASYEQYF TGTGCCAGCAGCTGGGTTGGAGCCTCCTACGAGCAGTACTTC
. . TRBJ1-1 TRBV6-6 CACQGGVGARAFF TGTGCCTGCCAAGGTGGGGTGGGGGCGCGAGCTTTCTTT
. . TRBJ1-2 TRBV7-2 CASSLLNWQTHTF TGTGCCAGCAGCTTATTAAACTGGCAGACGCACACCTTC
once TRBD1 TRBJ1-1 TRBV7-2 CASSSGGSGNTEAFF TGTGCCAGCAGCTCAGGGGGCTCGGGGAACACTGAAGCTTTCTTT
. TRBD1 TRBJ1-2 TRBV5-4 CASSEQGNEGYTF TGTGCCAGCAGCGAACAGGGGAATGAAGGCTACACCTTC
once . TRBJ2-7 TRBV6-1 CASSEHPRGSYERYF TGTGCCAGCAGTGAACATCCTAGAGGATCCTACGAGCGGTACTTC
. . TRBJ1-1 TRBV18 CASSPGGNTEAFF TGTGCCAGCTCACCAGGGGGAAACACTGAAGCTTTCTTT
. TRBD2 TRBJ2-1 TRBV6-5 CASSYGSASGSGEQFF TGTGCCAGCAGTTACGGGTCCGCTAGCGGGAGCGGGGAGCAGTTCTTC
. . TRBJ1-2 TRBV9 CASSVQTDNYGYTF TGTGCCAGCAGCGTTCAGACAGATAACTATGGCTACACCTTC
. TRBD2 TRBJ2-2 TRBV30 CAWSAGLAGQAGELFF TGTGCCTGGAGTGCGGGACTAGCGGGACAAGCCGGGGAGCTGTTTTTT
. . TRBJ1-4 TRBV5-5 CASSSQVRGEKLFF TGTGCCAGCAGCTCCCAAGTAAGAGGTGAAAAACTGTTTTTT
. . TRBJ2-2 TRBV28 CASSFPGELFF TGTGCCAGCAGTTTTCCCGGGGAGCTGTTTTTT
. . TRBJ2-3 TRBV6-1 CASSSSTDTQYF TGTGCCAGCTCAAGTAGCACAGATACGCAGTATTTT
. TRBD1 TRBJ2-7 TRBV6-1 CARQIRQGISYEQYF TGTGCCCGCCAAATAAGACAGGGAATCTCCTACGAGCAGTACTTC
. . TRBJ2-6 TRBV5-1 CASSVDISGANVLTF TGCGCCAGCAGCGTTGACATCTCTGGGGCCAACGTCCTGACTTTC
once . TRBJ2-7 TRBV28 CASRHGTPYSYEQYF TGTGCCAGCAGGCACGGGACCCCATACTCCTACGAGCAGTACTTC
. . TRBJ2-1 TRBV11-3 CASSWGLDQGNEQFF TGTGCCAGCAGCTGGGGACTCGATCAGGGCAATGAGCAGTTCTTC
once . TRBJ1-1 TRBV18 CASSPPGSRGEGTEAFF TGTGCCAGCTCACCACCAGGTTCCCGAGGGGAGGGTACTGAAGCTTTCTTT
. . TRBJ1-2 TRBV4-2 CASSQVRGDGYTF TGTGCCAGCAGCCAAGTGCGAGGGGACGGCTACACCTTC
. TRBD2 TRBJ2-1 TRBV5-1 CASSLEGTSNNEQFF TGCGCCAGCAGCTTGGAGGGGACTAGTAACAATGAGCAGTTCTTC
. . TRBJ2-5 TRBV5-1 CASSLVGGGVTETQYF TGCGCCAGCAGCTTGGTGGGAGGGGGCGTAACAGAGACCCAGTACTTC
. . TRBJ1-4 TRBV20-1 CSAREDGELFF TGCAGTGCTAGAGAGGATGGGGAACTGTTTTTT
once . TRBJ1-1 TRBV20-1 CSAMADPEAFF TGCAGTGCTATGGCAGACCCTGAAGCTTTCTTT
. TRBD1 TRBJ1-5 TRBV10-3 CAIMDRLNQPQHF TGTGCCATAATGGACAGGTTAAATCAGCCCCAGCATTTT
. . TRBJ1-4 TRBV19 CASSIGRIEKLFF TGTGCCAGTAGTATCGGCAGGATCGAAAAACTGTTTTTT
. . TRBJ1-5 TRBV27 CASSTRPPPRGGNQPQHF TGTGCCAGCAGTACACGTCCCCCCCCCAGAGGGGGCAATCAGCCCCAGCATTTT